This record covers a single TCR beta chain. Its antigen is not known. TCRdb's table, derived via immunoSEQ multiplex PCR, lists solely in-frame clones and lacks some. This sample has about 190,000 clones, with about 84% found just once. These data belong to a study of cytomegalovirus exposure and HLA in healthy donors. On the study more broadly: The same platform was used for the roughly 110 validation repertoires as for the approximately 730 first-cohort repertoires, as reported in a later analysis. Whole-study results and caveats: TCR beta chains numbering 164 were designated cytomegalovirus-associated. TCR clusters originating in the first cohort tended to co-occur in the roughly 120 validation repertoires, according to a later analysis.

Sample: PBMCs. The sequence was obtained from a young woman in good health and CMV-seronegative.

The CDR3 region is CASSEEPNLPVTEYNSPLHF. The CDR3 region has the DNA TGTGCCAGCAGTGAAGAGCCTAACTTGCCGGTTACGGAGTATAATTCACCCCTCCACTTT. This rearrangement joins TRBV2 to TRBJ1-6; D gene uncertain. Germline lookup yields CDR1 SNHLY and CDR2 FYNNEI. V was cut by 1 base and J by 4 bases, with 23 bases left in between. The CDR3 has 20 residues.